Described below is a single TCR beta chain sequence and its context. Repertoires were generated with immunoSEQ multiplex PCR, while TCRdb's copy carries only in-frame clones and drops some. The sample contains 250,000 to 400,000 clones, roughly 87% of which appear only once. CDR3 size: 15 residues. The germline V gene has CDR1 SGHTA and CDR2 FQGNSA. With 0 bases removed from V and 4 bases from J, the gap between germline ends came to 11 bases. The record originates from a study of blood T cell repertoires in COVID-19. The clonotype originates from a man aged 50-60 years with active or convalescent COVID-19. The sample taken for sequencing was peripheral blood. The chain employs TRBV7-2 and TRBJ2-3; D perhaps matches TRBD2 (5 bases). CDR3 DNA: TGTGCCAGCAGCTTAGCGGGGAGAAACTCAGATACGCAGTATTTT. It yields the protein CASSLAGRNSDTQYF.